The rows below give T cell receptor beta chains drawn from one sample of a study of blood T cells in healthy people across ages. In TCRdb, the 5' RACE reads were re-called with MiXCR into one record per CDR3 protein. The sample holds under 850,000 distinct CDR3 sequences; roughly 34% are singletons and the top ten take approximately 12%. Sequenced input: blood. Receptor source: a man younger than 30 in good health. Both conserved end residues are part of each CDR3. Fields, in order: D gene, V gene, clone size, J gene, CDR3 DNA, CDR3 protein. The D gene is left open where the match is weak. Clone sizes are given selectively: once, few, many, or a class where the clone is expanded.

d_gene: TRBD2
v_gene: TRBV20-1
abundance: few
j_gene: TRBJ2-3
CDR3nt: TGCAGTCCCAGCCAGGCTAGCGGTAGCACAGATACGCAGTATTTT
CDR3aa: CSPSQASGSTDTQYF

d_gene: TRBD1
v_gene: TRBV29-1
abundance: .
j_gene: TRBJ2-1
CDR3nt: TGCAGCGTTGAAAGAAGATGGCGCAGGGGGTACAATGAGCGGTTCTTC
CDR3aa: CSVERRWRRGYNERFF

d_gene: .
v_gene: TRBV5-5
abundance: .
j_gene: TRBJ2-7
CDR3nt: TGTGCCAGCAGCTTGTCAGGGAACCACGAGCAGTACTTC
CDR3aa: CASSLSGNHEQYF

d_gene: TRBD1
v_gene: TRBV7-9
abundance: few
j_gene: TRBJ1-1
CDR3nt: TGTGCCAGCAGCTTAGACCCGCCGGGACAGGGAACTGAAGCTTTCTTT
CDR3aa: CASSLDPPGQGTEAFF

d_gene: TRBD1
v_gene: TRBV4-2
abundance: .
j_gene: TRBJ1-2
CDR3nt: TGTGCCAGCAGCCAAGAAACGGGGACAGCCGATGGCTACACCTTC
CDR3aa: CASSQETGTADGYTF

d_gene: .
v_gene: TRBV5-6
abundance: .
j_gene: TRBJ1-2
CDR3nt: TGTGCCAGCAGCTTCCCTCAAAAAGGACGCCCCGCGGATGGCTACACCTTC
CDR3aa: CASSFPQKGRPADGYTF

d_gene: TRBD1
v_gene: TRBV15
abundance: .
j_gene: TRBJ1-3
CDR3nt: TGTGCCACCAGCAGAGAAGGGACAGCCGGAAACACCATATATTTT
CDR3aa: CATSREGTAGNTIYF

d_gene: .
v_gene: TRBV20-1
abundance: .
j_gene: TRBJ2-7
CDR3nt: TGCAGTGCTAGAAACAGGAGTACCTCCTACGAGCAGTACTTC
CDR3aa: CSARNRSTSYEQYF

d_gene: .
v_gene: TRBV20-1
abundance: few
j_gene: TRBJ1-5
CDR3nt: TGCAGTGCTAGTACGGGGTATAGCAATCAGCCCCAGCATTTT
CDR3aa: CSASTGYSNQPQHF

d_gene: .
v_gene: TRBV7-2
abundance: .
j_gene: TRBJ1-2
CDR3nt: TGTGCCAGCAGCTCCCTTGGGGCCTGCTACACCTTC
CDR3aa: CASSSLGACYTF

d_gene: .
v_gene: TRBV20-1
abundance: few
j_gene: TRBJ1-5
CDR3nt: TGCAGTGCCAGCCGGGGGGCGGATAGCAATCAGCCCCAGCATTTT
CDR3aa: CSASRGADSNQPQHF

d_gene: TRBD2
v_gene: TRBV4-3
abundance: .
j_gene: TRBJ2-7
CDR3nt: TGCGCCAGCAGCCAAAGACTAGCGAGCTCCTACAATGAGCAGTACTTC
CDR3aa: CASSQRLASSYNEQYF

d_gene: .
v_gene: TRBV15
abundance: .
j_gene: TRBJ2-5
CDR3nt: TGTGCCACCAGCAGAGAGGACACCCCCCAAGAGACCCAGTACTTC
CDR3aa: CATSREDTPQETQYF

d_gene: TRBD1
v_gene: TRBV20-1
abundance: .
j_gene: TRBJ1-6
CDR3nt: TGCAGTGCTAGTTCGCGACAGGGCTCCTATAATTCACCCCCCCACTTT
CDR3aa: CSASSRQGSYNSPPHF